The clone carrying this TCR beta chain occurred a few times. Patients counted as stable if ophthalmopathy did not develop within 18 months. Patients aged 18 to 65 had newly diagnosed hyperthyroidism lasting under 2 months. Fresh 10 ml peripheral blood yielded PBMCs. Regions amplified from RNA transcripts were the TCR beta CDR3 regions. The HTBI primer set served for first-round RT-PCR of the TCR CDR3. TCRdb independently ran MiXCR on the multiplex PCR reads; one entry per CDR3 protein. Of under 350,000 distinct CDR3 sequences listed, 15% to 20% are singletons. Per the germline V gene, CDR1 is SGHNT and CDR2 is YYREEE (reference sequence). Deletions cut 0 bases from V and 7 bases from J, with 13 bases between. CDR3 length: 14 amino acids. The data belong to a study of T cells in Graves' hyperthyroidism and ophthalmopathy.

The chain employs TRBV5-4 and TRBJ1-1, with D perhaps TRBD1 (5 bases). The sequenced material came from blood. This sequence was found in a woman in her forties or fifties with Graves' hyperthyroidism. CDR3 in amino acids: CASSLEGIDNEAFF. In DNA form, the CDR3 reads TGTGCCAGCAGCTTGGAGGGGATCGACAATGAAGCTTTCTTT.